Reported below is one T cell receptor beta chain. Antigen: not known. CDR1 is LNHDA and CDR2 is SQIVND in the germline V gene (reference sequence). V trimming: 6 bases; J trimming: 7 bases; junction bases outside the gene matches: 10. CDR3 length: 17 amino acids. This specimen comes from a study of cytomegalovirus exposure and HLA in healthy donors. The wider study: Clustering assigned 81% of the roughly 420 genotyped donors to the Caucasian-associated ancestry cluster.

Study results and limitations: The study assumed roughly uniform donor sequencing depth for presence/absence analyses. Information on immune exposure was restricted to one variable (CMV serostatus).

In the PCR, 60 Vbeta and 13 Jbeta primers were used. Repertoires were generated with immunoSEQ multiplex PCR, while TCRdb's copy carries only in-frame clones and drops some. This sample carries some 200,000 clones, roughly four fifths of them seen once, and the ten largest clones take about 1.4%. This receptor was obtained from a girl aged 10-17 years in good health and CMV-seronegative. The chain employs TRBV19 and TRBJ1-6, with 12 bases identical to TRBD1. Material for sequencing was PBMCs. CDR3 protein: CASRFGTGGATNSPLHF. CDR3 nucleotide sequence: TGTGCCAGTAGATTTGGGACAGGGGGCGCGACCAATTCACCCCTCCACTTT.